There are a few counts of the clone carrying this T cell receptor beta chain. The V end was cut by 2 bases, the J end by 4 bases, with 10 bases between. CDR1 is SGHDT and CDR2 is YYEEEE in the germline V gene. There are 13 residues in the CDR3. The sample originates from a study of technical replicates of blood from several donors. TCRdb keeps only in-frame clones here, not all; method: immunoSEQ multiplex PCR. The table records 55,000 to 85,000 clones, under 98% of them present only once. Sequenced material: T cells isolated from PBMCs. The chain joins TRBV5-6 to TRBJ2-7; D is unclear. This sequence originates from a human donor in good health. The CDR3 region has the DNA TGTGCCAGCAGCTTTCGGGTTGGGTACGAGCAGTACTTC. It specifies CASSFRVGYEQYF.